Each of the 31 T cell receptor beta chains below was sequenced from the same sample in a study of shared clonotypes between healthy human individuals. Naive CD8 cells lacked CD45RO and underwent positive selection for CCR7, leaving out terminally differentiated effector memory CD45RA+ cells. Sequencing was performed with immunoSEQ multiplex PCR; in TCRdb, only in-frame clones are kept and a portion is missing. The sample carries 550,000 to 600,000 clones, roughly 98% recorded once. The sequencing sample was made of naive CD8+ T cells sorted from blood. These receptors came from a man in his thirties or forties in good health.

This sequence joins TRBV6-5 and TRBJ2-2; no clear D. Germline V CDR1 and CDR2: MNHEY, SVGAGI. The CDR3 is 14 residues long. V dropped 0 bases and J dropped 6 bases, with 8 bases sitting between them. The CDR3: CASSYSPGPGELFF. For the CDR3, the DNA is TGTGCCAGCAGTTACTCCCCCGGCCCCGGGGAGCTGTTTTTT.

Regarding this clone: Other DNA sequences of this sample code for an identical CDR3. The chain combines TRBV27 with TRBJ2-7; no firm D call. CDR1 is MNHEY and CDR2 is SMNVEV in the germline V gene (reference sequence). Trimming shortened V by 4 bases and J by 0 bases, and 7 bases separated the two germline ends. The CDR3 has 13 amino acids. CDR3 sequence: CASSYKSSYEQYF. The CDR3 DNA reads as TGTGCCAGCAGTTATAAAAGCTCCTACGAGCAGTACTTC.

This chain joins TRBV9 and TRBJ2-7; unclear D gene. The CDR3 has 15 amino acids. Germline lookup yields CDR1 SGDLS and CDR2 YYNGEE. V lost 4 bases and J 6 bases, leaving 20 bases between the germline ends. CDR3 sequence: CASSPIPGPGGEQYF. The CDR3 DNA reads TGTGCCAGCAGCCCTATCCCTGGGCCGGGCGGCGAGCAGTACTTC. The full variable domain, with the rest looked up from reference TRBV9 and TRBJ2-7, is DSGVTQTPKHLITATGQRVTLRCSPRSGDLSVYWYQQSLDQGLQFLIQYYNGEERAKGNILERFSAQQFPDLHSELNLSSLELGDSALYFCASSPIPGPGGEQYFGPGTRLTVT.

The gene calls are TRBV29-1 and TRBJ2-3; 13 nucleotides align to TRBD2. Germline values: CDR1 SQVTM, CDR2 ANQGSEA. V dropped 7 bases and J dropped 1; count of bases not matched to a gene: 14. This CDR3 region has 18 residues. CDR3 loop: CSAVRPLGLAGGTDTQYF. The CDR3 DNA is TGCAGCGCCGTACGTCCCCTCGGACTAGCGGGAGGCACAGATACGCAGTATTTT.

The chain carries TRBV29-1 and TRBJ2-1; a weak D match, TRBD1 (6 bases). The CDR3 runs 14 residues. In germline, CDR1 is SQVTM, CDR2 ANQGSEA. The CDR3 nucleotides read TGCACCTTAAATGGCGCAGGGGAATACAATGAGCAGTTCTTC. Amino acids: CTLNGAGEYNEQFF.

The chain recombines TRBV29-1 with TRBJ2-7; D gene unclear. Germline CDR1 SQVTM, CDR2 ANQGSEA. The CDR3 is 14 amino acids. V was pared by 2 bases and J by 3 bases, with 14 bases between. The CDR3 DNA follows: TGCAGCGTTGAATTAGTAGGAAAGAACTACGAGCAGTACTTC. It is translated as CSVELVGKNYEQYF.

This chain links TRBV29-1 with TRBJ2-5, with D perhaps matching TRBD1 or TRBD2 (6 bases each). This CDR3 comprises 15 residues. Germline V gene lookup returns CDR1 SQVTM and CDR2 ANQGSEA. V was pared by 4 bases and J by 1 base, with 16 bases between. The CDR3 sequence: CSVGDQGRPQETQYF. The CDR3 DNA sequence: TGCAGCGTTGGAGATCAGGGGAGGCCCCAAGAGACCCAGTACTTC.

The gene calls are TRBV29-1 and TRBJ2-3; D is uncertain. This CDR3 is built from 11 residues. Germline-derived CDR1 and CDR2 are SQVTM and ANQGSEA. Trimming shortened V by 4 bases and J by 0 bases, and 2 bases separated the two germline ends. CDR3 region: CSVGSTDTQYF. The CDR3, as DNA: TGCAGCGTTGGCAGCACAGATACGCAGTATTTT.

The rearrangement joins TRBV27 to TRBJ2-7; 9 nucleotides agree with TRBD1. V dropped 7 bases and J dropped 3; count of bases not matched to a gene: 4. CDR3 length: 13 amino acids. Germline CDR1 reads MNHEY; CDR2 reads SMNVEV (reference sequence). CDR3 sequence: CASTPDRGYEQYF. The CDR3 bases are TGTGCCAGCACCCCGGACAGGGGCTACGAGCAGTACTTC.

The V gene is TRBV29-1, the J gene TRBJ2-7; D is unresolved. Germline CDR1 and CDR2: SQVTM and ANQGSEA. V gave up 4 bases and J gave up 2 bases, with 15 bases separating them. The CDR3 has 14 residues. CDR3: CSVGLGSSPYEQYF. DNA of the CDR3: TGCAGCGTTGGGCTAGGTAGTAGCCCCTACGAGCAGTACTTC.

As regards this clone: The same CDR3 arises from other DNA sequences in this sample as well. The chain joins TRBV7-9 to TRBJ2-7, with a possible D match to TRBD1 (5 bases). Germline V gene data show CDR1 as SEHNR and CDR2 as FQNEAQ (reference sequence). CDR3 length: 14 amino acids. Trimming took 5 bases from V and 2 from J, leaving 13 bases between them. The CDR3 nucleotides are TGTGCCAGCAGCATCCTAGGGGTTCCCTACGAGCAGTACTTC. Residues: CASSILGVPYEQYF.

This rearrangement joins TRBV5-1 to TRBJ2-1; unclear D gene. Germline values: CDR1 SGHRS, CDR2 YFSETQ. Trimming removed 1 base at V and 3 bases at J, with 8 bases between. This CDR3 is 14 amino acids long. In DNA, the CDR3 is TGCGCCAGCAGCTTGCTGGAAAGCTACAATGAGCAGTTCTTC. Encoded protein: CASSLLESYNEQFF.

The V call is TRBV7-6, the J call TRBJ2-1, with TRBD2 identical over 9 bases. Unmatched junction bases numbered 8, after V lost 3 bases and J lost 2 bases. Germline V gene sequence: CDR1 SGHVS, CDR2 FNYEAQ. The CDR3 is made up of 17 amino acids. This chain's CDR3 is CASSFGASGNPYNEQFF. The CDR3 nucleotides are TGTGCCAGCAGCTTTGGCGCTAGCGGGAACCCCTACAATGAGCAGTTCTTC.

J is TRBJ2-1 and V is TRBV13, with 12 nucleotides matching TRBD2. The V and J ends lost 4 bases and 9 bases, in that order; junction bases with no gene match: 7. Germline assignment: CDR1 PRHDT and CDR2 FYEKMQ (reference sequence). The CDR3 is 15 residues long. The CDR3 reads CASSSRLAGEPEQFF. CDR3 nucleotides: TGTGCCAGCAGCTCCCGACTAGCGGGAGAGCCTGAGCAGTTCTTC.

V and J are TRBV25-1 and TRBJ2-1; a possible D gene is TRBD2 (5 bases). CDR1 is MGHDK and CDR2 is SYGVNS in the germline V gene. The CDR3 loop spans 11 amino acids. V was clipped by 6 bases and J by 15 bases, with 15 bases between them. The CDR3 here is CASSAMEARFF. In nucleotides, the CDR3 is TGTGCCAGCAGCGCAATGGAGGCTCGGTTCTTC.

The rearrangement joins TRBV27 to TRBJ2-7; D gene unclear. CDR1 MNHEY and CDR2 SMNVEV come from the germline V gene (reference sequence). V was cut by 2 bases and J by 2 bases, with 10 bases left in between. The CDR3 is made up of 14 amino acids. The CDR3 reads CASSLGQSPYEQYF. In nucleotides, the CDR3 is TGTGCCAGCAGTTTAGGGCAATCTCCCTACGAGCAGTACTTC.

This chain uses TRBV15 with TRBJ2-7; D gene uncertain. This CDR3 comprises 16 residues. From germline, CDR1 is LNHNV and CDR2 YYDKDF (reference sequence). Trimming cost V 2 bases and J 6 bases, with 20 bases left between them. The CDR3 DNA reads as TGTGCCACCAGCAGACCAGACACAACCCCACGAGCCGAGCAGTACTTC. It encodes CATSRPDTTPRAEQYF.

The J gene is TRBJ2-5, the V gene TRBV11-2; possible D gene TRBD2, 5 bases. Germline lookup yields CDR1 SGHAT and CDR2 FQNNGV. V dropped 4 bases and J dropped 7 bases, with 16 bases sitting between them. This CDR3 region has 14 residues. CDR3 DNA: TGTGCCAGCAGCTACCGGGATCCAAGCGGGACCCAGTACTTC. Translated, it gives CASSYRDPSGTQYF.

The chain recombines TRBV11-2 with TRBJ2-1, with TRBD1 matching 8 bases. After removal of 4 bases from V and 5 bases from J, the junction contained 7 bases not matched to a gene. The CDR3 contains 15 residues. Germline V gene sequence: CDR1 SGHAT, CDR2 FQNNGV. This CDR3 reads CASSSPATGDNEQFF. CDR3 DNA sequence: TGTGCCAGCAGCTCCCCGGCGACAGGGGACAATGAGCAGTTCTTC.

Here the CDR3 reads CASSQASPTLDEQFF. DNA for the CDR3: TGCGCCAGCAGCCAAGCCAGTCCGACCTTGGATGAGCAGTTCTTC. The chain links TRBV4-3 to TRBJ2-1; D is unclear. CDR3 size: 15 residues. Germline CDR1 LGHNA, CDR2 YSLEER. V lost 1 base and J 8 bases, leaving 15 bases between the germline ends.

V usage is TRBV7-9 and J usage is TRBJ2-5; D tentatively fits TRBD1 or TRBD2 (6 bases each). The ends were cut back, 5 bases at V and 0 bases at J, with 19 bases in the middle. The V gene's germline CDR1 is SEHNR and CDR2 FQNEAQ (reference sequence). The CDR3 is 17 amino acids. CDR3 nucleotide sequence: TGTGCCAGCAGCCCAAGGGGGGCGGTTTGGGACCAAGAGACCCAGTACTTC. Amino acids: CASSPRGAVWDQETQYF.

This clone has only one observation. The chain uses TRBV25-1 and TRBJ2-7; TRBD2 might be the D (7 bases). Deletions cut 7 bases from V and 5 bases from J, with 15 bases between. The CDR3 is 13 residues long. Per the germline V gene, CDR1 is MGHDK and CDR2 is SYGVNS. This CDR3 is CASTEAGHDEQYF. Here the CDR3 DNA reads TGTGCCAGCACAGAAGCGGGACATGACGAGCAGTACTTC.

This clone was observed a single time. The rearrangement joins TRBV9 to TRBJ1-4; D is undetermined. The CDR3 length is 15 residues. V dropped 4 bases and J dropped 8 bases, with 18 bases sitting between them. CDR1 is SGDLS and CDR2 is YYNGEE in the germline V gene. CDR3 sequence reads: CASSPDGGTGEKLFF. CDR3 bases: TGTGCCAGCAGCCCTGACGGTGGAACGGGGGAAAAACTGTTTTTT. The whole variable domain, remainder taken from reference TRBV9 and TRBJ1-4, is DSGVTQTPKHLITATGQRVTLRCSPRSGDLSVYWYQQSLDQGLQFLIQYYNGEERAKGNILERFSAQQFPDLHSELNLSSLELGDSALYFCASSPDGGTGEKLFFGSGTQLSVL.

The chain couples TRBV2 to TRBJ2-7; the match to TRBD2 covers 8 bases. Germline trimming cut 1 base from V and 0 bases from J; bases unmatched to any gene: 5. CDR1 is SNHLY, CDR2 FYNNEI, per germline. CDR3 size: 16 residues. CDR3: CASSEGSSGISYEQYF. The CDR3 DNA sequence: TGTGCCAGCAGTGAAGGTAGTAGCGGGATCTCCTACGAGCAGTACTTC.

This chain uses TRBV7-9 with TRBJ2-7; D perhaps matches TRBD2 (6 bases). V was cut by 11 bases and J by 2 bases, with 19 bases left in between. Germline values: CDR1 SEHNR, CDR2 FQNEAQ (reference sequence). The CDR3 is 14 amino acids. The CDR3 here is CAAGPAGRPYEQYF. Here the CDR3 DNA reads TGTGCCGCAGGTCCGGCGGGAAGACCCTACGAGCAGTACTTC. The whole variable domain, remainder taken from reference TRBV7-9 and TRBJ2-7, is DTGVSQNPRHKITKRGQNVTFRCDPISEHNRLYWYRQTLGQGPEFLTYFQNEAQLEKSRLLSDRFSAERPKGSFSTLEIQRTEQGDSAMYLCAAGPAGRPYEQYFGPGTRLTVT.

V gene TRBV7-8 combines with J gene TRBJ2-1; the D call may be TRBD1 or TRBD2 (6 bases each). Germline lookup yields CDR1 SGHVS and CDR2 FQNEAQ. Trimming left V 8 bases short and J 7 bases short, with 18 bases between. The CDR3 is 14 amino acids. CDR3 residues: CASWGPDAGNEQFF. In DNA, the CDR3 is TGTGCCAGCTGGGGGCCTGACGCGGGGAATGAGCAGTTCTTC. The variable domain in full, completed from reference TRBV7-8 and TRBJ2-1, reads GAGVSQSPRYKVAKRGQDVALRCDPISGHVSLFWYQQALGQGPEFLTYFQNEAQLDKSGLPSDRFFAERPEGSVSTLKIQRTQQEDSAVYLCASWGPDAGNEQFFGPGTRLTVL.

This chain uses TRBV9 with TRBJ2-1; 10 nucleotides match TRBD1. The CDR3 is made up of 16 amino acids. Germline assignment: CDR1 SGDLS and CDR2 YYNGEE. V trimming: 3 bases; J trimming: 6 bases; junction bases outside the gene matches: 9. DNA for the CDR3: TGTGCCAGCAGCGCTCCCCGGGACAGGGGACCCAATGAGCAGTTCTTC. Its protein product is CASSAPRDRGPNEQFF. The variable domain in full, with the rest retrieved from reference TRBV9 and TRBJ2-1, is DSGVTQTPKHLITATGQRVTLRCSPRSGDLSVYWYQQSLDQGLQFLIQYYNGEERAKGNILERFSAQQFPDLHSELNLSSLELGDSALYFCASSAPRDRGPNEQFFGPGTRLTVL.

The J gene is TRBJ2-7, the V gene TRBV30; D call uncertain. From germline, CDR1 is GTSNPN and CDR2 SVGIG (reference sequence). The CDR3 runs 13 residues. V was trimmed by 0 bases and J by 3 bases, leaving 9 bases between them. CDR3 in amino acids: CAWSVGIGYEQYF. The CDR3 DNA is TGTGCCTGGAGTGTAGGCATAGGCTACGAGCAGTACTTC.

The rearrangement joins TRBV7-6 to TRBJ2-1; D remains ambiguous. V lost 1 base, J lost 6 bases, and 16 bases lay in between. The germline V gene encodes CDR1 SGHVS and CDR2 FNYEAQ. The CDR3 has 16 residues. The CDR3 bases are TGTGCCAGCAGCTTAGATTGGGCCACTCGACCCAATGAGCAGTTCTTC. Its protein product is CASSLDWATRPNEQFF.

V gene TRBV14 combines with J gene TRBJ2-1; 11 bases line up with TRBD2. V lost 5 bases to trimming and J lost 7 bases; unmatched junction nucleotides: 10. The length of the CDR3 is 16 residues. CDR1 is SGHDN and CDR2 is FVKESK in the germline V gene. This CDR3 reads CASSDRLAGMENEQFF. The CDR3 nucleotides read TGTGCCAGCAGCGACCGACTAGCGGGAATGGAGAATGAGCAGTTCTTC.

The table lists this clone with a count of one. J is TRBJ2-1 and V is TRBV27; TRBD1 agrees at 7 bases. CDR3 length equals 15 residues. Trimming cost V 8 bases and J 8 bases; bases outside gene matches: 15. CDR1 and CDR2 (germline): MNHEY, SMNVEV (reference sequence). CDR3 protein: CASGLTGTEIYEQFF. DNA of the CDR3: TGTGCCAGCGGGTTGACCGGGACAGAAATTTATGAGCAGTTCTTC.